This T cell receptor (beta chain) derives from a study of early T cells in non-severe SARS-CoV-2 infection. Study summary: The chains were unpaired, and the sequenced material was bulk RNA from unsorted whole blood.

TCRdb re-derived calls from the 5' RACE reads in MiXCR, one entry per CDR3 protein. The sample consists of 35,000 to 40,000 distinct CDR3 sequences, roughly 6% of them appearing once. This CDR3 has 13 amino acids. V was shortened by 4 bases and J by 1 base, with 7 bases between the two germline ends. The V gene's germline CDR1 is MGHDK and CDR2 SYGVNS. This clonotype was recorded many times. The chain is built from TRBV25-1 and TRBJ1-1; D is possibly TRBD1 (5 bases). The sequencing input was whole blood. This receptor was obtained from an adult who was a healthcare worker with PCR-confirmed SARS-CoV-2 infection or an uninfected control (not recorded which). The CDR3 nucleotides read TGTGCCAGCAGTGGACAGCCGAACACTGAAGCTTTCTTT. It yields the protein CASSGQPNTEAFF.